This is a list of T cell receptor beta chains from one sample in a study of tumor-infiltrating lymphocytes in oesophageal squamous cell carcinoma. Using its own MiXCR run on the PCR reads, TCRdb lists one record per CDR3 protein. This table has under 15,000 distinct CDR3 sequences, 52% appearing once. Sequencing used esophageal tumor tissue. The receptors shown here come from a female donor with esophageal squamous cell carcinoma. The CDR3 runs from the conserved cysteine through the conserved F or W. D genes are given only for firm matches. A clone size is listed for some rows: how often the clone was seen (once, few, many), or a class if it is expanded.

v_call	d_call	clone_size	j_call	cdr3_nt	cdr3_aa
TRBV24-1	TRBD2	medium-sized	TRBJ2-1	TGTGCCACCAGTGCTGACTCGCGCGGGAGGGCCCCTGAGCAGTTCTTC	CATSADSRGRAPEQFF
TRBV11-2	.	.	TRBJ2-5	TGTGCCAGCAGCCAAGCTTGGTGGGTCGCACAAGAGACCCAGTACTTC	CASSQAWWVAQETQYF
TRBV7-4	TRBD2	once	TRBJ2-5	TGTGCCAGCAGCTTAGGGACTAGCGGGGTTCGAGAGACCCAGTACTTC	CASSLGTSGVRETQYF
TRBV7-3	.	.	TRBJ2-7	TGTGCCAGCAGCCGGCAGGGAGGAGGGAACTACGAGCAGTACTTC	CASSRQGGGNYEQYF
TRBV7-2	.	.	TRBJ2-1	TGTGCCAGCAGCCCCGCCCGAGAGACCCAGTTCTTC	CASSPARETQFF
TRBV7-6	.	.	TRBJ2-3	TGTGCCAGCAGCTCCCCTCCAGGGGCGGCTAGCACAGATACGCAGTATTTT	CASSSPPGAASTDTQYF
TRBV10-1	TRBD1	.	TRBJ2-7	TGCGCCAGCAGTGAGTCGACCCCTGGGACAGGGGGCTCCTACGAGCAGTACTTC	CASSESTPGTGGSYEQYF
TRBV7-8	TRBD2	.	TRBJ2-1	TGTGCCAGCAGCCGAAGTAGAGCGGGAGGCTCCTACAATGAGCAGTTCTTC	CASSRSRAGGSYNEQFF
TRBV7-3	TRBD1	.	TRBJ1-1	TGTGCCAGCAGCCCCGGGACAGCGCAAACTGAAGCTTTCTTT	CASSPGTAQTEAFF
TRBV10-2	.	.	TRBJ2-1	TGCGCCAGCACAAGTCAGGGTTCGGGGACCCAGTTCTTC	CASTSQGSGTQFF
TRBV10-2	.	.	TRBJ2-7	TGCGCCAGCAGTGAGGCGGTAGAGGGCTACGAGCAGTACTTC	CASSEAVEGYEQYF
TRBV7-6	.	.	TRBJ2-3	TGTGCCAGCAGCTTAGTCGCGAGGGGATTAACAGATACGCAGTATTTT	CASSLVARGLTDTQYF